This T cell receptor beta chain derives from a study of OX40 agonist ivuxolimab in advanced cancers. Trimming took 5 bases from V and 5 from J; bases not matched to a gene: 14. This CDR3 is 15 amino acids long. Per germline, CDR1 GTSNPN and CDR2 SVGIG (reference sequence). Whole-study findings and limits: Certain nonresponders additionally had low normalized T-cell clonal expansion.

Some clones are missing from TCRdb's copy, which holds only in-frame ones; the method was immunoSEQ multiplex PCR. The repertoire holds approximately 60,000 clones, with roughly 90% as singletons. About this clone itself: As yet, its antigen is unknown.

The gene calls are TRBV30 and TRBJ2-5; 7 bases fit TRBD2. The source was CD4+ or CD8+ T cells sorted from blood, collected in a trial of the OX40 agonist ivuxolimab. This receptor was identified in an adult with an advanced solid tumor such as melanoma, head and neck, liver or kidney cancer. DNA of the CDR3: TGTGCCTGGGGAGCCTCGGCGGGGGTCGAGGAGACCCAGTACTTC. Translation: CAWGASAGVEETQYF.